The clone carrying this T cell receptor beta chain was seen a handful of times. Its antigen is still unknown. The ViraFEST assay expanded antigen-specific CD4+ T cells with viral peptide pools before sequencing. On day 10 of culture, CD4+ T cells were separated out. This person caught SARS-CoV-2 sometime from March to December 2020, and PCR testing confirmed the infection. Participants were given two doses of BNT162b2 or mRNA-1273 vaccine. Half the medium was replaced with IL-2 medium on days 3 and 7. The CDR3 sequence is 13 residues long. Trimming pared 0 bases from V and 2 bases from J, leaving 5 bases between. Per the germline V gene, CDR1 is SGDLS and CDR2 is YYNGEE. The data are from a study of vaccination effects on CD4 cells after COVID-19. Study details: Samples taken from a few convalescent patients early and late after vaccination were obtained.

Produced via immunoSEQ multiplex PCR; TCRdb's table is partial and in-frame only. Altogether approximately 15,000 clones are present, roughly four fifths being singletons, with the ten largest covering less than 35%. Sample: CD4+ T cells from PBMCs cultured with HCoV-NL63 spike peptides, taken after COVID-19 vaccination. This receptor was taken from a human donor who had a prior SARS-CoV-2 infection. This rearrangement joins TRBV9 to TRBJ1-2; D unresolved. CDR3 residues: CASSVAGNYGYTF. The CDR3 DNA is TGTGCCAGCAGCGTAGCGGGAAACTATGGCTACACCTTC.